The 12 T cell receptor beta chains presented below share a single source sample, sequenced in a study of cytomegalovirus exposure and HLA in healthy donors. The PCR employed 60 Vbeta primers together with 13 Jbeta primers. Sequenced by immunoSEQ multiplex PCR; TCRdb stores in-frame clones only, minus some. The sample consists of about 160,000 clones, more than 60% of them appearing once. Sequenced: PBMCs. Receptors originate from a woman aged 45-65 years in good health and CMV-seropositive.

Only one count was recorded for this clone. The chain couples TRBV7-8 to TRBJ1-1; maybe TRBD1 (5 bases). The germline V and J ends were trimmed by 4 bases and 4 bases, with 10 bases remaining between them. The CDR3 has 13 residues. Germline CDR1 is SGHVS and CDR2 is FQNEAQ. The CDR3 DNA sequence: TGTGCCAGCAGCTCGACAGAAAGCACTGAAGCTTTCTTT. Amino acids: CASSSTESTEAFF.

The rearrangement uses TRBV7-3 and TRBJ2-1, with TRBD2 identical over 8 bases. The germline CDR1 and CDR2 sequences are SGHTA and FQGTGA. J lost 14 bases, V lost 6 bases, and 9 bases had no gene match. This CDR3 has 12 amino acids. This CDR3 reads CASSQVSGTKFF. The CDR3 coding sequence is TGTGCCAGCAGTCAAGTTAGCGGGACAAAGTTCTTC.

The genes are TRBV18 and TRBJ1-1; 7 bases map to TRBD1. The CDR3 spans 12 residues. The germline CDR1 and CDR2 sequences are KGHSH and LQKENI. Trimming removed 5 bases from V and 6 bases from J; junction bases left unmatched: 3. CDR3 DNA sequence: TGTGCCAGCTCAACACAGGGGTCTGAAGCTTTCTTT. Amino acid sequence: CASSTQGSEAFF.

This clone was observed a handful of times. The V gene is TRBV5-4, the J gene TRBJ2-5, with 13 bases fitting TRBD2. Unmatched junction bases numbered 2, after V lost 7 bases and J lost 5 bases. The CDR3 is made up of 13 amino acids. In germline, CDR1 is SGHNT, CDR2 YYREEE (reference sequence). The CDR3 reads CASQTSGRETQYF. As DNA, the CDR3 is TGTGCCAGCCAGACTAGCGGGAGGGAGACCCAGTACTTC.

This clone was observed a few times. The chain carries TRBV9 and TRBJ2-1; D is undetermined. Per the germline V gene, CDR1 is SGDLS and CDR2 is YYNGEE. This CDR3 is 15 amino acids long. Deletions cut 2 bases from V and 0 bases from J, with 9 bases between. The CDR3 loop reads CASSVSTSSYNEQFF. DNA for the CDR3: TGTGCCAGCAGCGTCTCTACGAGCTCCTACAATGAGCAGTTCTTC.

The chain couples TRBV9 to TRBJ2-3; the match to TRBD2 covers 7 bases. The CDR3 contains 16 residues. With 2 bases clipped from V and 5 bases from J, the junction kept 11 bases outside the gene matches. Germline V gives CDR1 SGDLS, CDR2 YYNGEE. This CDR3 reads CASSVGVGGSGDTQYF. In nucleotides, the CDR3 is TGTGCCAGCAGCGTGGGAGTAGGCGGGAGTGGAGATACGCAGTATTTT. The full variable domain, rest sourced from reference TRBV9 and TRBJ2-3, is DSGVTQTPKHLITATGQRVTLRCSPRSGDLSVYWYQQSLDQGLQFLIQYYNGEERAKGNILERFSAQQFPDLHSELNLSSLELGDSALYFCASSVGVGGSGDTQYFGPGTRLTVL.

This rearrangement joins TRBV29-1 to TRBJ2-5, with 7 bases fitting TRBD1. The V and J ends lost 5 bases and 3 bases, in that order; junction bases with no gene match: 6. CDR1 and CDR2 from the germline V gene are SQVTM and ANQGSEA. CDR3 size: 13 residues. CDR3 DNA sequence: TGCAGCGTTAAGAAAGGGGGCGAAGAGACCCAGTACTTC. It translates to CSVKKGGEETQYF. Full variable domain (rest looked up from reference TRBV29-1 and TRBJ2-5): SAVISQKPSRDICQRGTSLTIQCQVDSQVTMMFWYRQQPGQSLTLIATANQGSEATYESGFVIDKFPISRPNLTFSTLTVSNMSPEDSSIYLCSVKKGGEETQYFGPGTRLLVL.

The CDR3 sequence: CATTRRLAGDVDEQFF. For the CDR3, the DNA is TGTGCCACCACTCGCCGACTAGCGGGAGATGTCGATGAGCAGTTCTTC. The chain joins TRBV15 to TRBJ2-1; 12 nucleotides agree with TRBD2. Trimming took 7 bases from V and 8 from J; bases not matched to a gene: 12. The V gene's germline CDR1 is LNHNV and CDR2 YYDKDF (reference sequence). The CDR3 has 16 amino acids. Filled out from reference TRBV15 and TRBJ2-1, the complete variable domain reads DAMVIQNPRYQVTQFGKPVTLSCSQTLNHNVMYWYQQKSSQAPKLLFHYYDKDFNNEADTPDNFQSRRPNTSFCFLDIRSPGLGDTAMYLCATTRRLAGDVDEQFFGPGTRLTVL.

This chain uses TRBV6-5 with TRBJ2-7; TRBD1 agrees at 9 bases. The CDR3 consists of 13 residues. Trimming cost V 6 bases and J 3 bases; bases outside gene matches: 3. The germline V gene encodes CDR1 MNHEY and CDR2 SVGAGI. Written as DNA, the CDR3 is TGTGCCAGCAGGTGGACAGGGGACTACGAGCAGTACTTC. It yields the protein CASRWTGDYEQYF.

This clone was seen more than once but under ten times. The DNA of the CDR3 is TGCGCCAGCAGCCAAGAACGGGGGAGCAATGAGCAGTTCTTC. Translation: CASSQERGSNEQFF. The rearrangement joins TRBV4-3 to TRBJ2-1, with a tentative D call TRBD2 (6 bases). V lost 0 bases, J lost 6 bases, and 9 bases lay in between. Per germline, CDR1 LGHNA and CDR2 YSLEER. This CDR3 comprises 14 residues.

The genes are TRBV7-9 and TRBJ2-1; the D gene is possibly TRBD1 (6 bases). Per the germline V gene, CDR1 is SEHNR and CDR2 is FQNEAQ (reference sequence). The CDR3 extends over 16 amino acids. The V end lost 0 bases, the J end lost 2 bases, and 11 bases lay between the germline ends. The CDR3 loop reads CASSLAYRDAYNEQFF. DNA for the CDR3: TGTGCCAGCAGCTTAGCGTACAGGGATGCCTACAATGAGCAGTTCTTC. Full variable domain (rest looked up from reference TRBV7-9 and TRBJ2-1): DTGVSQNPRHKITKRGQNVTFRCDPISEHNRLYWYRQTLGQGPEFLTYFQNEAQLEKSRLLSDRFSAERPKGSFSTLEIQRTEQGDSAMYLCASSLAYRDAYNEQFFGPGTRLTVL.

The V gene is TRBV11-1, the J gene TRBJ1-4; 11 bases align to TRBD1. Germline CDR1 is SGHAT and CDR2 is FQDESV (reference sequence). This CDR3 has 16 residues. The V gene end was trimmed by 5 bases and the J gene end by 5 bases; junction bases not matched to a gene: 7. The CDR3 DNA reads as TGTGCCAGCAGCCAAACGGACAGGGGGCCGAATGAAAAACTGTTTTTT. Translated: CASSQTDRGPNEKLFF.